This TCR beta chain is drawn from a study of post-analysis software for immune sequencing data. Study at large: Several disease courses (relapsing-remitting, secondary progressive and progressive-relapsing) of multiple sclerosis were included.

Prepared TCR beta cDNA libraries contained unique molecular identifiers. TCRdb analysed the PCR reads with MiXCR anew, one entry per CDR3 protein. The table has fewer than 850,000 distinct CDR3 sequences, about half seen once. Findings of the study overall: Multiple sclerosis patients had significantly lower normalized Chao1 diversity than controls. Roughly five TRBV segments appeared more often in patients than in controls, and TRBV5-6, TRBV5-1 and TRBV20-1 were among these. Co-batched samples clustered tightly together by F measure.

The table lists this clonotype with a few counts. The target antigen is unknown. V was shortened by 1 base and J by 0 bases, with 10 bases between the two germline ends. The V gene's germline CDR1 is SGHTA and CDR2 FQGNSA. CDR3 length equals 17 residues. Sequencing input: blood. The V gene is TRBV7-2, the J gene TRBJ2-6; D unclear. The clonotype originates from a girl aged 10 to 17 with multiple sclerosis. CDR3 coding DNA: TGTGCCAGCAGCTTAGGGCACAAGAGCTCTGGGGCCAACGTCCTGACTTTC. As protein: CASSLGHKSSGANVLTF.